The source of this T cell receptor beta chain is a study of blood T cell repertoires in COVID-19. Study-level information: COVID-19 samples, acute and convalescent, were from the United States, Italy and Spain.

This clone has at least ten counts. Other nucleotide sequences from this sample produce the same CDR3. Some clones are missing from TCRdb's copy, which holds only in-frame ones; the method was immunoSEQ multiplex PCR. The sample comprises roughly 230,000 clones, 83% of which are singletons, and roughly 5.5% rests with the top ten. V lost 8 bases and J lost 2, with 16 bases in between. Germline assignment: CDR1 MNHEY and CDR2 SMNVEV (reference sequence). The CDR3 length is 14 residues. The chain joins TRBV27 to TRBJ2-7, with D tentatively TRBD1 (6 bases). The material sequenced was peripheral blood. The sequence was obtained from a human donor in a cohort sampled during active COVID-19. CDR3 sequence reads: CASSPPGQPYEQYF. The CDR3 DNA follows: TGTGCCAGCTCACCTCCCGGACAGCCCTACGAGCAGTACTTC.